The entry below describes one T cell receptor (beta chain). Its specificity is unknown. The PCR ran on 60 Vbeta and 13 Jbeta primers. Method: immunoSEQ multiplex PCR; TCRdb's copy keeps in-frame clones and lacks some. The sample yields about 170,000 clones, around four fifths seen once. The entry originates in a study of cytomegalovirus exposure and HLA in healthy donors. Study observations and caveats: TCR beta V segments were, for the most part, productive about 87% or about 30% of the time in an earlier analysis.

The J segment lost 7 bases and the V segment lost 4 bases, leaving 5 bases of the junction unmatched. The CDR3 spans 12 residues. Germline V gene sequence: CDR1 SGHRS, CDR2 YFSETQ. This clonotype was obtained from a female donor in good health and CMV-seronegative. The chain couples TRBV5-1 to TRBJ2-7; 7 bases match TRBD1. Sequencing used PBMCs. The CDR3 DNA follows: TGCGCCAGCAGCGGGGGACAGAGGGAGCAGTACTTC. This encodes CASSGGQREQYF. The variable domain in full, completed from reference TRBV5-1 and TRBJ2-7, reads KAGVTQTPRYLIKTRGQQVTLSCSPISGHRSVSWYQQTPGQGLQFLFEYFSETQRNKGNFPGRFSGRQFSNSRSEMNVSTLELGDSALYLCASSGGQREQYFGPGTRLTVT.